Described below is a single TCR beta chain sequence and its context. No antigen is known for it. The data derive from a study of blood T cells in healthy people across ages. Study-level points and caveats: The donors' CMV status was not determined, possibly confounding changes in expanded clonotypes.

CDR1 SGHTA and CDR2 FQGNSA come from the germline V gene. The V segment lost 3 bases and the J segment 1 base; nucleotides outside the gene matches: 6. The CDR3 is made up of 17 amino acids. Sample-barcoded 5' priming and a J-beta primer mix drove a second PCR of about 6 to 11 cycles. Template switching added a 12-random-nucleotide identifier to every cDNA molecule. Paired-end reads containing CDR3 totaled no fewer than 2.5 million for each sample. TCRdb used MiXCR to reprocess the 5' RACE reads, holding one entry per CDR3 protein. The data show hundreds of thousands of distinct CDR3 sequences, around 49% seen once. Per sample, extraction of total RNA gave at least 5.5 micrograms in every case.

The clonotype comes from a woman aged 55 to 70 in good health. V usage is TRBV7-2 and J usage is TRBJ1-5, with 10 bases lining up with TRBD1. The sample comprised blood. Here the CDR3 DNA reads TGTGCCAGCAGCTTCGGGACAGGGGTCGGAAGCAATCAGCCCCAGCATTTT. This codes for CASSFGTGVGSNQPQHF.